Listed here is a single T cell receptor beta chain. The antigen it recognizes is unknown. No much larger clone is present one base from it, and per-base qualities are unavailable. This record comes from a study of human thymus T cells (TCRdb year 2020). About the full investigation: TCR alpha and beta repertoires from under 10 infant thymus samples and a few related peripheral blood samples were characterized in the study. The infant donors were about 7 to 244 days old, and the cohort included several males and a couple of females. Summary of the overall study and its limitations: Both the thymic and the peripheral blood repertoires appeared to show biased V and J gene segment usage. Highly overlapping thymic TCR repertoires among unrelated individuals were reported in the related research. On average, about 800,000 unique TCRB clonotypes were obtained from thymus samples, compared with 75,000 to 90,000 from blood samples.

Including the terminal cysteine and phenylalanine, the CDR3 comprises 15 residues. Only the CDR3 DNA stays, 45 bases, in frame from base 1. The germline V gene specifies SGDLS as CDR1 and YYNGEE as CDR2. V is cut by 3 bases and J by 7 bases, and the space between the germline ends is 17 bases. The thymus tissue came from surgical resects taken out during corrective cardiac surgery. In Finland, the donors were immunologically healthy infants who were having open corrective cardiac surgery for congenital heart defects. Thymocytes were freed from the tissue by mechanical means and kept at -70 degrees C as pellets of about 8.5-34 million cells. A QIAsymphony instrument was used to extract genomic DNA from the frozen cell pellets. TCRB and TCRAD loci were amplified from a standardized quantity of quality-controlled genomic DNA using the immunoSEQ multiplex PCR assay. The V(D)J region was spanned by amplicons of a length sufficient to cover the CDR3 and to identify V and J genes. The amplicons were sequenced on an Illumina platform via the commercial immunoSEQ service. In the paper's pipeline: Primer bias and sequencing errors were corrected as previously described, and TCRAD and TCRB were defined on the basis of the IMGT database. Analysis of the repertoires was done with immunoSEQ Analyzer 3.0 and VDJTools and included basic statistics, V/J segment usage, diversity estimates, rarefaction and pairwise overlap. Diversity was estimated using the Chao1, ChaoE, Efron-Thisted, Shannon and inverse Simpson indices, and was also estimated on datasets down-sampled to the size of the smallest sample. Repertoire overlap was determined by strict matching of CDR3 nucleotide sequence, V gene and J gene, and Jaccard-based multidimensional scaling clustering was applied. TCRdb re-hosts the immuneACCESS table, in-frame sequences only. Its copies lack some clones; in the studies checked, an unresolved V gene accounts for under half of them, and the cause for the rest is not known. The V and J calls and clone size come from that table; D and trimming were worked out from the DNA. Counted in this sample were 65,000 to 90,000 clones; 85% to 95% of them appeared once. Of the sample, approximately 0.031% falls within the top ten clones.

This TCR came from a girl less than two years old with a congenital heart defect but otherwise immunologically healthy. Recombination connected TRBV9 to TRBJ1-3, with no D gene named confidently. The sequencing sample was made of thymus tissue. CDR3 reads: CASSDSRSAWNTIYF. The sequenced DNA: TGTGCCAGCAGCGATTCTCGATCGGCGTGGAACACCATATATTTT.